This T cell receptor (beta chain) comes out of a study of identical twins. Whole-study findings and limits: It was out-of-frame TCR alpha sharing in monozygotic twins that models underestimated.

This clonotype was observed a few times. Its antigen is currently unknown. Template switching added a universal primer site, and cDNA bore unique molecular identifiers. One entry per CDR3 protein, called by TCRdb with MiXCR from the 5' RACE reads. There are roughly 540,000 distinct CDR3 sequences in the sample; about 20% occur only once, and about 0.91% lies in the top ten. The germline gives CDR1 SQVTM, CDR2 ANQGSEA. The V gene lost 6 bases and the J gene lost 3 bases, with 21 bases spanning the gap. The CDR3 spans 15 residues. This sample was shared with a second study, whose subject was T cells expressing NK-cell markers. That work adds: The eight sequenced donors comprised seven who were HCMV-seropositive and one who was seronegative. Where a handful of donors were concerned, these clonotypes also led the CD3+CD56-NKG2C+ fraction.

The sample consisted of CD4+ T cells sorted from blood. The sequence came from a young woman in good health. The chain uses TRBV29-1 and TRBJ2-7; D tentatively reads TRBD1 or TRBD2 (6 bases each). The CDR3 here is CSVGARRGASYEQYF. The CDR3 bases are TGCAGCGTGGGGGCCAGGAGGGGGGCTAGCTACGAGCAGTACTTC.